This T cell receptor (beta chain) is drawn from a study of shared clonotypes between healthy human individuals. Study details: Each donor's CD4 naive and CD4 memory cells filled three plates apiece, CD8 naive two, and CD8 memory one.

General study points: The rarefaction results pointed to incomplete sorted-subset sequencing despite large depth.

Running of the assay took place at deep level. TCRdb keeps only in-frame clones here, not all; method: immunoSEQ multiplex PCR. The table records 300,000 or so clones, under 80% of them present only once. Researchers partitioned CD4+ cells into CD45RA+ naive and CD45RA-negative memory subsets. V lost 1 base to trimming and J lost 3 bases, with 7 bases between them. This CDR3 is built from 13 residues. In germline, CDR1 is SGHTA, CDR2 FQGNSA. About this clone itself: Its specificity is not known. The same CDR3 arises from other DNA sequences in this sample as well.

The V call is TRBV7-2, the J call TRBJ2-7; a weak D match, TRBD2 (6 bases). The receptor comes from a man between 25 and 39 years old in good health. Sequenced material: memory CD4+ T cells sorted from blood. Subset noted: CD45RA-negative fraction. The CDR3: CASSLEEGYEQYF. The CDR3 region has the DNA TGTGCCAGCAGCTTAGAGGAGGGCTACGAGCAGTACTTC.